This T cell receptor beta chain was captured by sequencing in a study of cytomegalovirus exposure and HLA in healthy donors. The CDR3 is 17 amino acids. The V gene's germline CDR1 is SNHLY and CDR2 FYNNEI. The V and J ends lost 7 bases and 3 bases, in that order; junction bases with no gene match: 14. Turning to this clone: The antigen is undetermined.

Study-wide results and limits: DRB1 had the most TCR associations and HLA-C the fewest, a later analysis found, with rates varying by HLA locus. Associated with HLA alleles at 0.05 false discovery rate in a later analysis were about 17,000 TCR beta sequences. Donors belonging to an Asian-associated ancestry cluster reportedly showed fewer N-insertions in productive TCRs than the roughly 680-donor mean, according to what a later analysis found. The study labeled fewer than 200 TCR beta chains cytomegalovirus-associated.

The PCR was carried out with 60 Vbeta primers and 13 Jbeta primers. Sequencing used immunoSEQ multiplex PCR; TCRdb keeps in-frame clones, though not all of them. This table holds 60,000 to 90,000 clones, 55% to 80% found once. The chain joins TRBV2 to TRBJ1-3; 8 nucleotides align to TRBD1. The TCR was taken from a man aged 35 to 55 in good health and CMV-seropositive. The sample taken for sequencing was PBMCs. The CDR3 nucleotides are TGTGCCAGCAAGACAGTACAGGGGGTTTTTTTTGGAAACACCATATATTTT. It translates to CASKTVQGVFFGNTIYF.